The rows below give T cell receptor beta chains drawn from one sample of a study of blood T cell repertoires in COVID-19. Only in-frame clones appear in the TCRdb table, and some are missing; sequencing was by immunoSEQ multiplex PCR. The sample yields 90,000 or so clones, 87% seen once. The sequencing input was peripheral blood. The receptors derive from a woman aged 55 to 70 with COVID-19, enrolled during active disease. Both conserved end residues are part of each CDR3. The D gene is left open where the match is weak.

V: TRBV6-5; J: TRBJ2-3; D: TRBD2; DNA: TGTGCCAGCAGCCGTAGCGGGGCCACAGATACGCAGTATTTT; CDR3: CASSRSGATDTQYF
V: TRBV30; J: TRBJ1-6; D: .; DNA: TGTGCCTGGAGGACTATGGGGGGTCTGAATTCACCCCTCCACTTT; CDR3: CAWRTMGGLNSPLHF
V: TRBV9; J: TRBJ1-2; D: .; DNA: TGTGCCAGCAGCCCTGACAGTGACTATGGCTACACCTTC; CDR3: CASSPDSDYGYTF
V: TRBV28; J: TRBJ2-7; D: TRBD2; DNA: TGTGCCAGCAGTTTATCCAGGACTAGCCCGCTGGGGCAGTACTTC; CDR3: CASSLSRTSPLGQYF
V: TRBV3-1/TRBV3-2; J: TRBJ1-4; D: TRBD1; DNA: TGTGCCAGCAGCTCGACAGGGGGAAATGAAAAACTGTTTTTT; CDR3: CASSSTGGNEKLFF
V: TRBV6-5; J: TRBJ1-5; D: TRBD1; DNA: TGTGCCGGAGGACAGGATAGCAATCAGCCCCAGCATTTT; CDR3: CAGGQDSNQPQHF
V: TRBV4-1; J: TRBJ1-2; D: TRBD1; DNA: TGCGCCAGCAGCCAACCCCTTAGGACAGGGGGCGCTGGCTACACCTTC; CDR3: CASSQPLRTGGAGYTF
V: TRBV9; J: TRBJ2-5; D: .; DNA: TGTGCCAGCAGCGCAGTGGGGCATCAAGAGACCCAGTACTTC; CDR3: CASSAVGHQETQYF
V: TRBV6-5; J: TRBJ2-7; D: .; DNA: TGTGCCAGCCATCGAACCCGAGACACCTACGAGCAGTACTTC; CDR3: CASHRTRDTYEQYF
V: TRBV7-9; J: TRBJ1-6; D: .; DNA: TGTGCCAGCAGCTCCCGGGTCCGTAATTCACCCCTCCACTTT; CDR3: CASSSRVRNSPLHF
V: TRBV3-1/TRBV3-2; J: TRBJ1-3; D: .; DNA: TGTGCCAGCAGCCAAGGGTCTGCTACTCGGGACACCATTTCCGGAAACACCATATATTTT; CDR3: CASSQGSATRDTISGNTIYF
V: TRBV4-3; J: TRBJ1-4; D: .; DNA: TGCGCCAGCAGCCCTAACCGAGGGGAAAAACTGTTTTTT; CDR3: CASSPNRGEKLFF
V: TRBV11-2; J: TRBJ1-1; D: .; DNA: TGTGCCAGCAGCTTAGGAACAGCTTTGAACACTGAAGCTTTCTTT; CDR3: CASSLGTALNTEAFF
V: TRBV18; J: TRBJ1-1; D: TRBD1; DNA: TGTGCCAGCTCAAGGGACAGGGTTGGCACTGAAGCTTTCTTT; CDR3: CASSRDRVGTEAFF
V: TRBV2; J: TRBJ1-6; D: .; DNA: TGTGCCAGCGCGGAGGGCAGGAGCTATTCGGCCCTCCACTTT; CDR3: CASAEGRSYSALHF
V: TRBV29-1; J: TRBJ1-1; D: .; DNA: TGCAGCGTTACAAGACAGGCCGCGAACACTGAAGCTTTCTTT; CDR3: CSVTRQAANTEAFF
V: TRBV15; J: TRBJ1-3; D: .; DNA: TGTGCCACCAGCAGAGATCGAGCCGTCTCTGGAAACACCATATATTTT; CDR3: CATSRDRAVSGNTIYF
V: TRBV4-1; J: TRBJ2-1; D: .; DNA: TGCGCCAGCAGCCAAAACTCGGGACAAGCGTACAATGAGCAGTTCTTC; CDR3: CASSQNSGQAYNEQFF